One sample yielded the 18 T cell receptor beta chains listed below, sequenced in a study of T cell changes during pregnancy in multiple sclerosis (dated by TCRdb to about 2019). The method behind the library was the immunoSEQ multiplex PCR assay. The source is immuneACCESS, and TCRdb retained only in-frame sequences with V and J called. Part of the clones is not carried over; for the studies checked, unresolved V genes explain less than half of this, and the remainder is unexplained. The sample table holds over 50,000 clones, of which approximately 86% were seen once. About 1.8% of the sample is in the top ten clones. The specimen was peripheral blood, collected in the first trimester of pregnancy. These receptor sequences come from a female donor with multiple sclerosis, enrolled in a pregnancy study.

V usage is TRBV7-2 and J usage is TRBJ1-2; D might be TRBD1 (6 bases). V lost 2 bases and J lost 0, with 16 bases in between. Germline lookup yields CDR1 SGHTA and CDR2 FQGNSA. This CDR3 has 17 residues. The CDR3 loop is CASSLISGAAANYGYTF. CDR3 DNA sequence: TGTGCCAGCAGCTTAATATCAGGGGCGGCCGCTAACTATGGCTACACCTTC. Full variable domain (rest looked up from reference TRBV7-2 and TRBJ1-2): GAGVSQSPSNKVTEKGKDVELRCDPISGHTALYWYRQSLGQGLEFLIYFQGNSAPDKSGLPSDRFSAERTGGSVSTLTIQRTQQEDSAVYLCASSLISGAAANYGYTFGSGTRLTVV.

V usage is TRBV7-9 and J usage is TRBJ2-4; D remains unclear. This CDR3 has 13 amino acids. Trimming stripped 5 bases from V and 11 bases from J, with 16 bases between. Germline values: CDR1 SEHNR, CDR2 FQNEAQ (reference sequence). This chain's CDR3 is CASSASGITVQYF. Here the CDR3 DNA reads TGTGCCAGCAGCGCTAGTGGCATCACCGTTCAGTACTTC.

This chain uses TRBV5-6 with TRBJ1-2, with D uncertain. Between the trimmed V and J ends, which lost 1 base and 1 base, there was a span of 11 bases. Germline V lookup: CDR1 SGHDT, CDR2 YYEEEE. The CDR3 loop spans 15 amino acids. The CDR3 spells CASSLIVRSNYGYTF. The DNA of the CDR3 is TGTGCCAGCAGCTTGATCGTTCGGAGTAACTATGGCTACACCTTC.

The CDR3 reads CASSLALTGGEAFF. For the CDR3, the DNA is TGCGCCAGCAGCTTGGCCCTCACAGGGGGAGAAGCTTTCTTT. This chain uses TRBV5-1 with TRBJ1-1; 8 positions agree with TRBD1. The CDR3 has 14 residues. Germline CDR1 and CDR2: SGHRS and YFSETQ. V lost 0 bases and J lost 8; bases outside the gene matches: 6.

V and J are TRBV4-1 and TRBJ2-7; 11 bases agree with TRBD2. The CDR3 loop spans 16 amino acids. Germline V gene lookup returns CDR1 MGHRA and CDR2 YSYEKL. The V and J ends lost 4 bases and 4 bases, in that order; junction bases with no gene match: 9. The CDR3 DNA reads TGCGCCAGCAGCCGACTACTAGCGGGAGATCGGTACGAGCAGTACTTC. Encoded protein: CASSRLLAGDRYEQYF.

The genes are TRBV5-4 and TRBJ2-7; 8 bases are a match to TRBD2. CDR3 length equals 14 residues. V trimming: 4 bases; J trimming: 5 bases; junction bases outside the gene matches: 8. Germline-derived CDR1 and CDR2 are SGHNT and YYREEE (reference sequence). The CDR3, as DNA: TGTGCCAGCAGCGCGGGACTAGTTGGGGACGAGCAGTACTTC. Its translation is CASSAGLVGDEQYF.

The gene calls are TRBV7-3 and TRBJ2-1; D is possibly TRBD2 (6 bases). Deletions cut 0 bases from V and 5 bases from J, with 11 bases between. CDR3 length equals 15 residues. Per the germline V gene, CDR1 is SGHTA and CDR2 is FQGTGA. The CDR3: CASSLTSGLHNEQFF. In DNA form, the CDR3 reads TGTGCCAGCAGCTTAACTAGCGGATTGCACAATGAGCAGTTCTTC.

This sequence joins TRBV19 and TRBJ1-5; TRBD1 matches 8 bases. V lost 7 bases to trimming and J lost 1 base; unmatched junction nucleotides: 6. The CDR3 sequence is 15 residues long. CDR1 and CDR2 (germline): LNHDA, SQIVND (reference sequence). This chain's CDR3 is CASTTRTGSNQPQHF. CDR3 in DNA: TGTGCCAGTACGACGCGGACAGGGAGCAATCAGCCCCAGCATTTT.

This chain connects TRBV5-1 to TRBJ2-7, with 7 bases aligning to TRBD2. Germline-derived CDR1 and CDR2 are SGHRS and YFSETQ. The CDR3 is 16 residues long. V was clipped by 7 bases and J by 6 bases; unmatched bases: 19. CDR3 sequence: CASYLGLAETVGEQYF. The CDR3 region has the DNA TGCGCCAGCTATTTAGGGCTAGCGGAAACCGTTGGCGAGCAGTACTTC. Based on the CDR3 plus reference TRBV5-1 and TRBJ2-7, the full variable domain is KAGVTQTPRYLIKTRGQQVTLSCSPISGHRSVSWYQQTPGQGLQFLFEYFSETQRNKGNFPGRFSGRQFSNSRSEMNVSTLELGDSALYLCASYLGLAETVGEQYFGPGTRLTVT.

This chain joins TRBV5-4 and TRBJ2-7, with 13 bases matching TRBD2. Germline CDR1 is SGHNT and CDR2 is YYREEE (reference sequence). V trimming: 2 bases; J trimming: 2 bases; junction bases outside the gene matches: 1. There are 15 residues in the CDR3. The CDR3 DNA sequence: TGTGCCAGCAGCTTACTAGCGGGAGGGGCCTACGAGCAGTACTTC. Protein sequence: CASSLLAGGAYEQYF.

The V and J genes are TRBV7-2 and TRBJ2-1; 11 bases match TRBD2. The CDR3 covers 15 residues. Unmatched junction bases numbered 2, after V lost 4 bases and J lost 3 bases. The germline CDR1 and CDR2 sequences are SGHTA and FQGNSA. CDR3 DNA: TGTGCCAGCAGCTCCGGGACTAGCGGCTACAATGAGCAGTTCTTC. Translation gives CASSSGTSGYNEQFF.

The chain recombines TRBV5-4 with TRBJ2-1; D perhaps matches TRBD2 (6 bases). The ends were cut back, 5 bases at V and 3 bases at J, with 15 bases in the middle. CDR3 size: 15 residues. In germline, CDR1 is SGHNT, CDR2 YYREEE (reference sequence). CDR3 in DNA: TGTGCCAGCAGGTTAGGAGGGAAACTCTACAATGAGCAGTTCTTC. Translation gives CASRLGGKLYNEQFF.

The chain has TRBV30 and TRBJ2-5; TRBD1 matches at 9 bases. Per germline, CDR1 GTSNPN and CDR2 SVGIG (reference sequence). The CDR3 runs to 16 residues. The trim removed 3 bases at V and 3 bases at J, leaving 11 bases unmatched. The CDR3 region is CAWSGQGTILEETQYF. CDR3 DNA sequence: TGTGCCTGGAGCGGACAGGGGACGATTTTGGAAGAGACCCAGTACTTC.

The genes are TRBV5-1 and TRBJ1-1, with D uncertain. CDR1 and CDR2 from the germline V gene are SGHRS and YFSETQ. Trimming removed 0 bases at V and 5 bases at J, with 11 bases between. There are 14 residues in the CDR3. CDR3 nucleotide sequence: TGCGCCAGCAGCTTGGCCGCGGTAAAGACTGAAGCTTTCTTT. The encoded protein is CASSLAAVKTEAFF.

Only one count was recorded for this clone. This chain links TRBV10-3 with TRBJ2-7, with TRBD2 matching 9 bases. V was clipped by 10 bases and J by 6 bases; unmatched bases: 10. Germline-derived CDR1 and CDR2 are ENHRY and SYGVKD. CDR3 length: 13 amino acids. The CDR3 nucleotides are TGTGCCACCCTAGCGGGAATAGGGGCCGAGCAGTACTTC. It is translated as CATLAGIGAEQYF.

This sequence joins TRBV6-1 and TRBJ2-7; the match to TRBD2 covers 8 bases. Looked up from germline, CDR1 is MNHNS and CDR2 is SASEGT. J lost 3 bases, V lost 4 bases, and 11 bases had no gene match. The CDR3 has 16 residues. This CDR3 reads CASSVFDAGGGYEQYF. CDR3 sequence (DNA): TGTGCCAGCAGTGTGTTTGATGCGGGAGGCGGCTACGAGCAGTACTTC.

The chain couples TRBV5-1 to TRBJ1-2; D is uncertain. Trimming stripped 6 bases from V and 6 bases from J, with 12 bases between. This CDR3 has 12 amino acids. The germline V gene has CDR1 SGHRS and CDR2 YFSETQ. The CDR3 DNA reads TGCGCCAGCACGGCCGGGGAGGATGGCTACACCTTC. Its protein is CASTAGEDGYTF. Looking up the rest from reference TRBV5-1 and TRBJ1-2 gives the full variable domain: KAGVTQTPRYLIKTRGQQVTLSCSPISGHRSVSWYQQTPGQGLQFLFEYFSETQRNKGNFPGRFSGRQFSNSRSEMNVSTLELGDSALYLCASTAGEDGYTFGSGTRLTVV.

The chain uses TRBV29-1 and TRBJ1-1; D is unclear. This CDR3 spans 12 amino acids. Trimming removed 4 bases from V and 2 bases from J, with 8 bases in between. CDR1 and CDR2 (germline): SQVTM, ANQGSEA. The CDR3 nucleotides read TGCAGCGTTGCTCAGTTTAACACTGAAGCTTTCTTT. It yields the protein CSVAQFNTEAFF.